Listed below are T cell receptor beta chains from one sample, sequenced in a study of breast tumors, draining lymph nodes, adjacent tissues. A single record per CDR3 protein comes from TCRdb applying MiXCR to the multiplex PCR reads. Of fewer than 140,000 distinct CDR3 sequences listed, 30% are singletons. Sequenced sample: axillary lymph node tissue. The receptors were sampled from a female donor with breast cancer. Some clones in this sample may be carry-over from other donors' samples. Each CDR3 is given with its conserved first and last residue.

v_call cdr3_aa
TRBV20-1 CSASGGDYGYTF
TRBV2 CARSPASGANVLTF
TRBV9 CASSVAPSSGDEKLFF
TRBV5-1 CASSGWTDTEAFF
TRBV4-2 CASSQVAGSDYGYTF
TRBV3-1 CASRASGTSANNEQFF
TRBV4-1 CASSQGARTSGVNNEQFF
TRBV20-1 CSASPGTSGSNEQFF
TRBV20-1 CSARDRLTGADHPQHF
TRBV12-3/TRBV12-4 CASSHPPGQGYEQYF
TRBV5-1 CASSFPRASGGGSYNEQFF
TRBV2 CASTADPYEQYF
TRBV5-1 CASSPSGVSGNTIYF
TRBV4-1 CASSHGTSSFETQYF
TRBV20-1 CSAVGEGDNTGELFF
TRBV25-1 CASSEWDRVPHNEQFF
TRBV3-1 CASSQGSSGSYEQYF
TRBV3-1 CASSQETSGDNEQFF
TRBV24-1 CATSDFNAIDEQFF
TRBV6-5 CASMPSTPYEQYF
TRBV7-9 CASSLVVGVNTEAFF
TRBV20-1 CSARVQGGGPAGGQSYNEQFF
TRBV7-9 CAGSLRGRPNYTF
TRBV5-6 CASRRQGNMNTEAFF
TRBV18 CASSPNQGISNQPQHF
TRBV7-3 CASSLGTSGETQYF
TRBV6-1 CASTPGTGGRVDTGELFF
TRBV5-8 CASSGGRAFGNEQFF
TRBV19 CASSIRLAGGRNTGELFF
TRBV6-5 CASSHSRANEQFF
TRBV7-2 CASSRDRQETQYF
TRBV15 CATSSLGSSGSNEQFF
TRBV7-3 CASSQSRGASYEQYF
TRBV3-1 CASGGVETQYF
TRBV7-2 CASSLIPHSNQPQHF
TRBV7-3 CASSLRGRAITQSF
TRBV6-5 CASSFWDRGYNSPLHF
TRBV6-5 CASSYRFTGANTGELFF
TRBV29-1 CSVEPGASNEKLFF
TRBV20-1 CSARWATGGSRETQYF
TRBV6-6 CASSYGGYNEQYF
TRBV7-9 CASSLAAGGNGYTF
TRBV20-1 CSVPGDFQETQYF
TRBV6-6 CASSYSGANVLTF
TRBV7-2 CANSPRGGRTEAFF
TRBV20-1 CSATGRPQETQYF
TRBV6-4 CASSGVRNTEAFF
TRBV6-2/TRBV6-3 CASSWGHGELFF
TRBV20-1 CSARRGGSDGNSYEQYF
TRBV6-6 CATLLQGTSYEQYF
TRBV20-1 CSARDPRTAQETQYF